This T cell receptor (beta chain) was recovered during a study of blood T cells in healthy people across ages. This clonotype was observed once. A J-beta primer mix and a sample-barcoded 5' primer were used in a second PCR of about 7 to 12 cycles. TCRdb used MiXCR to reprocess the 5' RACE reads, holding one entry per CDR3 protein. The sample holds 1.8 million or so distinct CDR3 sequences, roughly two fifths seen once. Germline CDR1 is SGHVS and CDR2 is FNYEAQ. The CDR3 has 13 amino acids. V was cut by 2 bases and J by 7 bases, with 11 bases left in between. The chain uses TRBV7-6 and TRBJ2-5; D gene uncertain. The clonotype originates from a human donor in good health. Source material: blood. CDR3 protein: CASSLRVKGTQYF. The CDR3 coding sequence is TGTGCCAGCAGCTTAAGGGTTAAGGGGACCCAGTACTTC.